A selection of T cell receptor beta chains follows, all from one sample in a study of cytomegalovirus exposure and HLA in healthy donors. Assay used: immunoSEQ multiplex PCR; TCRdb lists only in-frame clones, some missing. The sample contains roughly 120,000 clones, approximately 89% of which appear only once. Sequencing was done on a sample of PBMCs. All receptors come from a man between 25 and 39 years old in good health and CMV-seronegative. Both conserved end residues are part of each CDR3. A D gene is named only where the DNA matches it firmly. The listing skips clone size in some rows; elsewhere it reads once, few, many or a size class.

TGTGCCAGCAGCTTAGACAGGGCCAAAAACATTCAGTACTTC,CASSLDRAKNIQYF,-,-,TRBJ2-4,TRBV7-2
TGTGCCAGCAGCGTAGAACCGGGACAACTCGGCTATTTT,CASSVEPGQLGYF,-,-,TRBJ1-3,TRBV9
TGTGCCAGCAGTTACTCCGGGACAGGGGCCGGTGAGACCCAGTACTTC,CASSYSGTGAGETQYF,TRBD1,-,TRBJ2-5,TRBV6-5
TGTGCCAGCACGGGAACTACCTCTGGAAACACCATATATTTT,CASTGTTSGNTIYF,-,-,TRBJ1-3,TRBV6-1
TGTGCCAGCAGTTTTTACGACAGGGGCGGGCGGGGTACGCAGTATTTT,CASSFYDRGGRGTQYF,TRBD1,-,TRBJ2-3,TRBV27
TGTGCCAGCAGTTCTAGACAGGGAGGTGTTGAAAAACTGTTTTTT,CASSSRQGGVEKLFF,TRBD1,-,TRBJ1-4,TRBV7-8
TGCGCCAGCAGCCAAGATGTCGGTAGCGAACGTTACAATGAGCAGTTCTTC,CASSQDVGSERYNEQFF,-,-,TRBJ2-1,TRBV4-3
TGTGCCAGCAGTGTACAGGGGGCCAACACTGAAGCTTTCTTT,CASSVQGANTEAFF,TRBD1,-,TRBJ1-1,TRBV2
TGTGCCAGCAGCAACATATTTAGCGGGGGAGAGACCCAGTACTTC,CASSNIFSGGETQYF,TRBD2,-,TRBJ2-5,TRBV9
TGTGCCAGCAGGCTCGGCAGGGGTTCCACAGATACGCAGTATTTT,CASRLGRGSTDTQYF,-,-,TRBJ2-3,TRBV6-1
TGTGCCAGCTCACCGGACTCAAGCAATCAGCCCCAGCATTTT,CASSPDSSNQPQHF,-,-,TRBJ1-5,TRBV18
TGTGCCATCAGTGAGCCCAATTCATACTATGGCTACACCTTC,CAISEPNSYYGYTF,-,-,TRBJ1-2,TRBV10-3
TGTGCCAGCTCACGAGGGGGAGAGGGCACTGAAGCTTTCTTT,CASSRGGEGTEAFF,-,-,TRBJ1-1,TRBV18
TGTGCCAGCAGTTTATCGGCGGGTAGCTCCTACAATGAGCAGTTCTTC,CASSLSAGSSYNEQFF,-,once,TRBJ2-1,TRBV27
TGTGCCAGCAGGCGGACAGGTGCCTACGAGCAGTACTTC,CASRRTGAYEQYF,TRBD1,once,TRBJ2-7,TRBV7-2
TGTGCCAGCAGTCCCGGGACTCCGAACACCGGGGAGCTGTTTTTT,CASSPGTPNTGELFF,-,-,TRBJ2-2,TRBV28
TGTGCCAGCAGCCCTAGCGGGGGGGCTATCAATGAGCAGTTCTTC,CASSPSGGAINEQFF,TRBD2,-,TRBJ2-1,TRBV7-3
TGTGCCAGCAGTTACGGACAGGGTTCTCAGCCCCAGCATTTT,CASSYGQGSQPQHF,TRBD1,-,TRBJ1-5,TRBV6-6
TGTGCCAGCAGCTTAGGTGCGGTAGCGGGGGTCCAAGAGACCCAGTACTTC,CASSLGAVAGVQETQYF,TRBD2,-,TRBJ2-5,TRBV7-9
TGCAGCGTTGTCCCGGCGGGATCTGGAAACACCATATATTTT,CSVVPAGSGNTIYF,-,-,TRBJ1-3,TRBV29-1
TGTGCCAGCAGTCCTCGAGTGCTAGCAGGGGCGCATCAAAACATTCAGTACTTC,CASSPRVLAGAHQNIQYF,-,-,TRBJ2-4,TRBV28
TGTGCCAGCAGTGAATTTCCCAATAACATGAACACTGAAGCTTTCTTT,CASSEFPNNMNTEAFF,-,-,TRBJ1-1,TRBV6-1
TGCGCCAGCAGAGTGACAGGGGGCCGGGAGACCCAGTACTTC,CASRVTGGRETQYF,TRBD1,-,TRBJ2-5,TRBV5-1
TGTGCCAGCAGGACTAGTGGGGCCAACGTCCTGACTTTC,CASRTSGANVLTF,-,-,TRBJ2-6,TRBV6-1
TGTGCCAGCAGTTACTCGAAGGGGATTCAAGCTTTCTTT,CASSYSKGIQAFF,-,-,TRBJ1-1,TRBV6-5
TGTGCCAGCAGTGATTCCGGGACTAGCGGGGGGGCTGAGCAGTTCTTC,CASSDSGTSGGAEQFF,TRBD2,-,TRBJ2-1,TRBV25-1
TGCAGCGTCGGGGGACAGCCGAACACTGAAGCTTTCTTT,CSVGGQPNTEAFF,TRBD1,-,TRBJ1-1,TRBV29-1
TGTGCCAGCAGCTTAGCAGGGGGTCCTGAAAAACTGTTTTTT,CASSLAGGPEKLFF,-,-,TRBJ1-4,TRBV7-2
TGTGCCAGCAGTTTGCGACAGGGCGGCGTTCAGCCCCAGCATTTT,CASSLRQGGVQPQHF,TRBD1,-,TRBJ1-5,TRBV28
TGTGCCAGCAGTTTGGGGAGCAACTATGGCTACACCTTC,CASSLGSNYGYTF,-,few,TRBJ1-2,TRBV27
TGTGCCAGCAGTACAGGGGGCGCAGGTGAAAAACTGTTTTTT,CASSTGGAGEKLFF,TRBD1,-,TRBJ1-4,TRBV2
TGTGCCAGCAGTTACTCGACGGGTCAGTTTCAGCCCCAGCATTTT,CASSYSTGQFQPQHF,-,-,TRBJ1-5,TRBV6-6
TGTGCCAGCAGTATAATATTACAGGGTGCAGCTTTCTTT,CASSIILQGAAFF,-,-,TRBJ1-1,TRBV11-2
TGTGCCAGCAGCATCGACCCGATACAGGGAGACTATGGCTACACCTTC,CASSIDPIQGDYGYTF,-,once,TRBJ1-2,TRBV9
TGCGCCAGCAGCCAAGAGACACCCACCGGGGAGCTGTTTTTT,CASSQETPTGELFF,-,-,TRBJ2-2,TRBV4-3
TGTGCCAGCAGCCCTTCCGGGAGGGGAACTAACTATGGCTACACCTTC,CASSPSGRGTNYGYTF,-,-,TRBJ1-2,TRBV7-9
TGTGCCAGCGGGGAGTTAACAGGGATATACAATGAGCAGTTCTTC,CASGELTGIYNEQFF,-,many,TRBJ2-1,TRBV11-2
TGTGCCAGCAGAAGAAAGGGGGCGGAAAATTCACCCCTCCACTTT,CASRRKGAENSPLHF,TRBD1,-,TRBJ1-6,TRBV6-5
TGCGCCAGCAGCCAAGTAACGGGGGGCTTATCCTACAATGAGCAGTTCTTC,CASSQVTGGLSYNEQFF,-,-,TRBJ2-1,TRBV4-1
TGTGCCAGCAGCAGTCAGGGGGCTTCACCCCTCCACTTT,CASSSQGASPLHF,TRBD1,-,TRBJ1-6,TRBV5-4
TGCGCCAGCAGCCCGATTGGACGGCCTAGGGAGGAGACCCAGTACTTC,CASSPIGRPREETQYF,-,-,TRBJ2-5,TRBV5-1
TGTGCCAGCAGCCCCGGAAGGGGAAGTTCTGGTGAGCAGTTCTTC,CASSPGRGSSGEQFF,-,-,TRBJ2-1,TRBV5-5
TGTGCCAGCTCACCTAGACAGGGTGCTAATGAAAAACTGTTTTTT,CASSPRQGANEKLFF,TRBD1,-,TRBJ1-4,TRBV18
TGTGCCAGCAGCTTGGATCCCTCGGGTGGGTCACCCCTCCACTTT,CASSLDPSGGSPLHF,-,-,TRBJ1-6,TRBV5-6